One and the same sample provided the 16 T cell receptor beta chains below, sequenced in a study of cytomegalovirus exposure and HLA in healthy donors. Vbeta (60) and Jbeta (13) primers were used in the PCR. Repertoires were generated with immunoSEQ multiplex PCR, while TCRdb's copy carries only in-frame clones and drops some. Of roughly 180,000 clones in the sample, 84% were seen once. Sequencing was carried out using PBMCs. Receptors originate from a man aged 18 to 29 in good health and CMV-seronegative.

Note on this clone: One junction end disagrees with the germline gene, perhaps due to a read error. The V gene is TRBV4-1, the J gene TRBJ2-1, with 8 bases fitting TRBD1. Germline V lookup: CDR1 MGHRA, CDR2 YSYEKL. The CDR3 length is 13 residues. The CDR3 reads CASSQRDRQSVVF. CDR3 bases: TGCGCCAGCAGCCAACGGGACAGGCAGAGTGTGGTCTTC.

The chain joins TRBV6-6 to TRBJ1-5; D might be TRBD1 (6 bases). The CDR3 is 16 amino acids. V was clipped by 2 bases and J by 6 bases, with 17 bases between them. Germline V gene lookup returns CDR1 MNHNY and CDR2 SVGAGI (reference sequence). This CDR3 reads CASSYKPRGAGQPQHF. Written as DNA, the CDR3 is TGTGCCAGCAGTTACAAGCCGCGGGGGGCAGGTCAGCCCCAGCATTTT.

The genes are TRBV28 and TRBJ2-7, with D perhaps TRBD2 (5 bases). The CDR3 covers 15 residues. Deletions cut 5 bases from V and 3 bases from J, with 17 bases between. Germline values: CDR1 MDHEN, CDR2 SYDVKM. The CDR3, as DNA: TGTGCCAGCAGTCCCGACCGGACGGGGAGCTACGAGCAGTACTTC. Translating gives CASSPDRTGSYEQYF.

The chain combines TRBV2 with TRBJ2-1; D perhaps matches TRBD1 (5 bases). Germline values: CDR1 SNHLY, CDR2 FYNNEI. V lost 6 bases, J lost 2 bases, and 5 bases lay in between. This CDR3 is built from 12 residues. CDR3 bases: TGTGCCAGCAGGGACACCTACAATGAGCAGTTCTTC. Protein product: CASRDTYNEQFF.

The V gene is TRBV7-9, the J gene TRBJ2-2; 8 nucleotides line up with TRBD2. The V gene's germline CDR1 is SEHNR and CDR2 FQNEAQ (reference sequence). The CDR3 is made up of 14 amino acids. Unmatched junction bases numbered 5, after V lost 5 bases and J lost 6 bases. CDR3 sequence reads: CASSHGGASGELFF. The CDR3 nucleotides are TGTGCCAGCAGCCACGGGGGGGCGTCCGGGGAGCTGTTTTTT.

The J gene is TRBJ2-2, the V gene TRBV9, with 8 bases matching TRBD1. The CDR3 has 14 amino acids. The germline V gene encodes CDR1 SGDLS and CDR2 YYNGEE. The V gene end was trimmed by 2 bases and the J gene end by 6 bases; junction bases not matched to a gene: 3. The CDR3 DNA is TGTGCCAGCAGCGTTACAGGGGGACCCGGGGAGCTGTTTTTT. It is translated as CASSVTGGPGELFF. Supplemented by reference TRBV9 and TRBJ2-2, the full variable domain reads DSGVTQTPKHLITATGQRVTLRCSPRSGDLSVYWYQQSLDQGLQFLIQYYNGEERAKGNILERFSAQQFPDLHSELNLSSLELGDSALYFCASSVTGGPGELFFGEGSRLTVL.

This rearrangement joins TRBV28 to TRBJ1-1; D is uncertain. The V end was cut by 3 bases, the J end by 0 bases, with 8 bases between. There are 14 residues in the CDR3. CDR1 and CDR2 (germline): MDHEN, SYDVKM. CDR3 protein: CASSFLRLNTEAFF. CDR3 in DNA: TGTGCCAGCAGTTTCTTGAGATTGAACACTGAAGCTTTCTTT. Filled out from reference TRBV28 and TRBJ1-1, the complete variable domain reads DVKVTQSSRYLVKRTGEKVFLECVQDMDHENMFWYRQDPGLGLRLIYFSYDVKMKEKGDIPEGYSVSREKKERFSLILESASTNQTSMYLCASSFLRLNTEAFFGQGTRLTVV.

V is TRBV30 and J is TRBJ1-5; D is unresolved. This CDR3 has 13 amino acids. V gave up 0 bases and J gave up 2 bases, with 5 bases separating them. Looked up from germline, CDR1 is GTSNPN and CDR2 is SVGIG (reference sequence). This CDR3 is CAWSVTGNQPQHF. Written as DNA, the CDR3 is TGTGCCTGGAGTGTAACGGGCAATCAGCCCCAGCATTTT.

J is TRBJ2-1 and V is TRBV6-1; no clear D. CDR1 MNHNS and CDR2 SASEGT come from the germline V gene. The CDR3 is 12 amino acids. Trimming removed 3 bases at V and 9 bases at J, with 9 bases between. The CDR3 is CASSDFRGEQFF. CDR3 nucleotides: TGTGCCAGCAGTGATTTTCGCGGTGAGCAGTTCTTC.

The chain uses TRBV9 and TRBJ1-1; unclear D gene. CDR3 length equals 15 residues. Trimming took off 0 bases at V and 2 bases at J, with 11 bases between the two ends. Germline V CDR1 and CDR2: SGDLS, YYNGEE. The CDR3: CASSVGPQINTEAFF. The CDR3 bases are TGTGCCAGCAGCGTAGGGCCGCAGATTAACACTGAAGCTTTCTTT.

This rearrangement joins TRBV7-8 to TRBJ1-2, with 7 bases fitting TRBD1. J lost 6 bases, V lost 5 bases, and 9 bases had no gene match. Per germline, CDR1 SGHVS and CDR2 FQNEAQ. This CDR3 is built from 14 residues. The CDR3 loop is CASSTRDSAHGYTF. The CDR3 DNA follows: TGTGCCAGCAGCACCCGGGACAGTGCCCATGGCTACACCTTC.

The chain joins TRBV7-8 to TRBJ2-1; 9 bases agree with TRBD1. The CDR3 spans 13 residues. The germline V gene encodes CDR1 SGHVS and CDR2 FQNEAQ. Trimming removed 6 bases from V and 3 bases from J; junction bases left unmatched: 0. CDR3 coding DNA: TGTGCCAGCAGGGGACAGGGCTACAATGAGCAGTTCTTC. This codes for CASRGQGYNEQFF.

The chain carries TRBV5-6 and TRBJ2-1, with 10 nucleotides matching TRBD2. There are 15 residues in the CDR3. Germline assignment: CDR1 SGHDT and CDR2 YYEEEE. V shed 3 bases and J 4 bases; nucleotides not matched to a gene: 4. The CDR3 here is CASSYERGGYNEQFF. The CDR3 DNA sequence: TGTGCCAGCAGCTACGAGCGGGGGGGTTACAATGAGCAGTTCTTC.

V is TRBV4-3 and J is TRBJ1-1; a weak D match, TRBD1 (5 bases). From germline, CDR1 is LGHNA and CDR2 YSLEER. The CDR3 has 16 residues. V was shortened by 3 bases and J by 1 base, with 15 bases between the two germline ends. CDR3 amino acids: CASSHVQDRKNTEAFF. CDR3 coding DNA: TGCGCCAGCAGCCATGTACAAGACAGAAAGAACACTGAAGCTTTCTTT.

This clone was recorded a few times. The CDR3 spells CASSLRRGDQPQHF. In DNA form, the CDR3 reads TGCGCCAGCAGCCTCCGACGCGGGGACCAGCCCCAGCATTTT. This chain joins TRBV4-1 and TRBJ1-5; D possibly corresponds to TRBD1 (5 bases). The CDR3 covers 14 residues. Germline V gene lookup returns CDR1 MGHRA and CDR2 YSYEKL. Between the trimmed V and J ends, which lost 4 bases and 7 bases, there was a span of 14 bases.

The chain recombines TRBV25-1 with TRBJ1-3; possible D gene TRBD1, 5 bases. V lost 2 bases, J lost 2 bases, and 7 bases lay in between. Looked up from germline, CDR1 is MGHDK and CDR2 is SYGVNS. The length of the CDR3 is 14 residues. In DNA form, the CDR3 reads TGTGCCAGCAGTGAACAGGGTACTGGAAACACCATATATTTT. Amino acids: CASSEQGTGNTIYF. The complete variable domain, with remaining parts taken from reference TRBV25-1 and TRBJ1-3, reads EADIYQTPRYLVIGTGKKITLECSQTMGHDKMYWYQQDPGMELHLIHYSYGVNSTEKGDLSSESTVSRIRTEHFPLTLESARPSHTSQYLCASSEQGTGNTIYFGEGSWLTVV.